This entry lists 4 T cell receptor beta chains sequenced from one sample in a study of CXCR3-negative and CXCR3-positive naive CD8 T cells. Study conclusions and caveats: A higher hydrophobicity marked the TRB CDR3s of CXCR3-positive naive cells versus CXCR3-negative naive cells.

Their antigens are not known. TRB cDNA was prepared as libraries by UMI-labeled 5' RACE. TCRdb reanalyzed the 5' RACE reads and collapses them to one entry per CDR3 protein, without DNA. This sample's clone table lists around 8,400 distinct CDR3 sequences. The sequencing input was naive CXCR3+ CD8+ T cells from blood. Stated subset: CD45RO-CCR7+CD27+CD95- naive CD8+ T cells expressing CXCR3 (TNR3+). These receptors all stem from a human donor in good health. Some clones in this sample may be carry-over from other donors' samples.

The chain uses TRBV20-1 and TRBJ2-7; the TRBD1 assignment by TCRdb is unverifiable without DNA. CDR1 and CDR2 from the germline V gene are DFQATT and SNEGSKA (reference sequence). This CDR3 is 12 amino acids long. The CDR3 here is CSASGQNNLPNF.

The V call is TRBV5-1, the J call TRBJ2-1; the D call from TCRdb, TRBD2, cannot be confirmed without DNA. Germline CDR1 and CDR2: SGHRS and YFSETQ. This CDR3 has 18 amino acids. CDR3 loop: CASSTTGLAGVLINEQFF. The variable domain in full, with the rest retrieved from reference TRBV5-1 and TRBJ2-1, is KAGVTQTPRYLIKTRGQQVTLSCSPISGHRSVSWYQQTPGQGLQFLFEYFSETQRNKGNFPGRFSGRQFSNSRSEMNVSTLELGDSALYLCASSTTGLAGVLINEQFFGPGTRLTVL.

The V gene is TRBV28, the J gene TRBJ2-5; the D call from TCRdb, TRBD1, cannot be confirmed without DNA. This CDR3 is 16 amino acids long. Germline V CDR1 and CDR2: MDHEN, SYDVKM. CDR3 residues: CASSLGSATPQETQYF. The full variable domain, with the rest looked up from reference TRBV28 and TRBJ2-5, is DVKVTQSSRYLVKRTGEKVFLECVQDMDHENMFWYRQDPGLGLRLIYFSYDVKMKEKGDIPEGYSVSREKKERFSLILESASTNQTSMYLCASSLGSATPQETQYFGPGTRLLVL.

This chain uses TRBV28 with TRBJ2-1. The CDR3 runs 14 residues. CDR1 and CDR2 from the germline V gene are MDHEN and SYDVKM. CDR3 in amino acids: CASSVDSSYNEQFF.